The sequence of this T cell receptor (beta chain) was determined in a study of blood T cell repertoires in COVID-19. Study context: Acute and convalescent COVID-19 specimens originated in the United States, Italy and Spain.

The V end was cut by 3 bases, the J end by 5 bases, with 10 bases between. Germline CDR1 reads SGHTA; CDR2 reads FQGNSA. The CDR3 contains 13 residues. Original analysis: Estimates of nucleated cell counts were drawn from the amplification of reference gene primers. Clones were sequenced by immunoSEQ multiplex PCR, and TCRdb holds only the in-frame ones, with some missing. The D gene and trimming were derived from the DNA, and the V and J assignments and clone size from that table. The table lists 55,000 to 75,000 clones, about 80% of them singletons. The genes are TRBV7-2 and TRBJ2-5, with D possibly being TRBD2 (6 bases). This clonotype originated in an elderly man with active COVID-19. The material sequenced was peripheral blood. DNA for the CDR3: TGTGCCAGCAGCTTCAGGGCGGGGGAGACCCAGTACTTC. Its translation: CASSFRAGETQYF.